These 16 T cell receptor beta chains were all obtained from the same sample, sequenced in a study of T cells in tumors after PD-1 blockade. Sequencing was performed with immunoSEQ multiplex PCR; in TCRdb, only in-frame clones are kept and a portion is missing. This sample has approximately 48,000 clones, with more than 65% found just once. Sequencing used PBMCs, obtained before anti-PD-1 treatment. Every receptor here comes from a human donor with basal cell carcinoma.

This clone has only one observation. The chain joins TRBV7-2 to TRBJ2-5; 13 positions agree with TRBD2. Germline-derived CDR1 and CDR2 are SGHTA and FQGNSA. This CDR3 region has 15 residues. Germline trimming cut 5 bases from V and 5 bases from J; bases unmatched to any gene: 5. In DNA, the CDR3 is TGTGCCAGCAGCGAGGGACTAGCGGGGCATGAGACCCAGTACTTC. Translation: CASSEGLAGHETQYF. The variable domain in full, completed from reference TRBV7-2 and TRBJ2-5, reads GAGVSQSPSNKVTEKGKDVELRCDPISGHTALYWYRQSLGQGLEFLIYFQGNSAPDKSGLPSDRFSAERTGGSVSTLTIQRTQQEDSAVYLCASSEGLAGHETQYFGPGTRLLVL.

In its sample, this clone was seen a few times. The chain links TRBV7-2 to TRBJ1-1; D is undetermined. V was shortened by 9 bases and J by 3 bases, with 17 bases between the two germline ends. The CDR3 runs 14 residues. CDR1 SGHTA and CDR2 FQGNSA come from the germline V gene. This CDR3 reads CASMARYGDTEAFF. DNA of the CDR3: TGTGCCAGTATGGCGAGGTACGGGGACACTGAAGCTTTCTTT.

The gene calls are TRBV15 and TRBJ2-7; no definite D call. CDR1 is LNHNV, CDR2 YYDKDF, per germline (reference sequence). CDR3 length: 14 residues. V gave up 0 bases and J gave up 7 bases, with 13 bases separating them. The CDR3 DNA reads as TGTGCCACCAGCAGAGATGTTTCGGCCAGAGAGCAGTACTTC. This gives the protein CATSRDVSAREQYF.

This rearrangement joins TRBV13 to TRBJ2-7; D not resolved. The CDR3 length is 15 residues. In germline, CDR1 is PRHDT, CDR2 FYEKMQ (reference sequence). V lost 0 bases, J lost 0 bases, and 9 bases lay in between. In DNA, the CDR3 is TGTGCCAGCAGCTTAGGGGCTCCTAGCTCCTACGAGCAGTACTTC. It specifies CASSLGAPSSYEQYF.

The chain has TRBV19 and TRBJ1-2; TRBD1 matches 10 bases. CDR1 is LNHDA and CDR2 is SQIVND in the germline V gene (reference sequence). V lost 4 bases and J lost 7; bases outside the gene matches: 6. The CDR3 is 14 amino acids. The CDR3 sequence: CASSRTGTGVGYTF. The CDR3 DNA sequence: TGTGCCAGTAGTAGGACCGGGACAGGGGTTGGCTACACCTTC.

This clone was counted between two and nine times. The chain is built from TRBV6-6 and TRBJ1-4; possible D gene TRBD1, 5 bases. Germline V gene data show CDR1 as MNHNY and CDR2 as SVGAGI (reference sequence). The CDR3 is 16 residues long. V was shortened by 5 bases and J by 6 bases, with 19 bases between the two germline ends. The CDR3 sequence is CASSIADIKAYEKLFF. Here the CDR3 DNA reads TGTGCCAGCAGTATCGCGGACATCAAGGCCTATGAAAAACTGTTTTTT.

The chain joins TRBV7-2 to TRBJ1-5; D is ambiguous. This CDR3 has 13 residues. Germline V CDR1 and CDR2: SGHTA, FQGNSA. V shed 4 bases and J shed 12 bases, with 16 bases lying between them. The CDR3 DNA is TGTGCCAGCAGCTACCGTATAGGGTGGGGCCAGCATTTT. Amino acid sequence: CASSYRIGWGQHF.

CDR3 loop: CAWDSGTGNTGELFF. For the CDR3, the DNA is TGTGCCTGGGACTCCGGGACAGGGAACACCGGGGAGCTGTTTTTT. The gene calls are TRBV30 and TRBJ2-2; 8 nucleotides agree with TRBD1. This CDR3 spans 15 amino acids. The V gene end was trimmed by 5 bases and the J gene end by 1 base; junction bases not matched to a gene: 6. CDR1 and CDR2 (germline): GTSNPN, SVGIG (reference sequence).

This clone was seen a single time. The genes are TRBV12-5 and TRBJ1-4; D may be TRBD1 (5 bases). V was trimmed by 2 bases and J by 6 bases, leaving 16 bases between them. Germline values: CDR1 LGHNT, CDR2 FRNRAP. This CDR3 spans 16 amino acids. The CDR3 nucleotides are TGTGCTAGTGGTTTGTCTGTTTCACAAGGGGATGAAAAACTGTTTTTT. This sequence encodes CASGLSVSQGDEKLFF.

In its sample, this clone was seen a few times. V gene TRBV6-5 combines with J gene TRBJ2-5; 8 positions match TRBD2. CDR3 length: 15 amino acids. J lost 4 bases, V lost 7 bases, and 11 bases had no gene match. Germline CDR1 reads MNHEY; CDR2 reads SVGAGI. This chain's CDR3 is CASTLNGGAGETQYF. The CDR3 DNA follows: TGTGCCAGCACCCTTAACGGGGGGGCCGGAGAGACCCAGTACTTC.

The V gene is TRBV30, the J gene TRBJ1-1; TRBD1 is a possible D gene (5 bases). V lost 7 bases, J lost 4 bases, and 16 bases lay in between. CDR1 and CDR2 (germline): GTSNPN, SVGIG (reference sequence). The CDR3 covers 13 residues. In nucleotides, the CDR3 is TGTGCCTCAACTCGGGGGTTTAGCACTGAAGCTTTCTTT. Translation gives CASTRGFSTEAFF.

The chain joins TRBV4-2 to TRBJ2-5; D possibly corresponds to TRBD2 (7 bases). The V gene's germline CDR1 is LGHNA and CDR2 YNFKEQ. The CDR3 spans 19 residues. Trimming pared 1 base from V and 4 bases from J, leaving 25 bases between. The CDR3 nucleotides read TGTGCCAGCAGCCAAGTTCAGTTAGGGGGGAGGGAATTGGGAGAGACCCAGTACTTC. It is translated as CASSQVQLGGRELGETQYF.

The gene calls are TRBV7-9 and TRBJ1-4; D may be TRBD1 (5 bases). This CDR3 spans 16 amino acids. V was cut by 5 bases and J by 5 bases, with 18 bases left in between. CDR1 and CDR2 (germline): SEHNR, FQNEAQ (reference sequence). The CDR3 here is CASSPGTRRGNEKLFF. CDR3 nucleotides: TGTGCCAGCAGCCCCGGAACCCGACGGGGGAATGAAAAACTGTTTTTT.

The chain employs TRBV9 and TRBJ2-6; TRBD1 agrees at 8 bases. Trimming cost V 1 base and J 3 bases; bases outside gene matches: 6. Looked up from germline, CDR1 is SGDLS and CDR2 is YYNGEE. CDR3 length: 17 amino acids. Here the CDR3 reads CASSVSGGAIGANVLTF. CDR3 coding DNA: TGTGCCAGCAGCGTATCAGGGGGCGCAATTGGGGCCAACGTCCTGACTTTC.

The V call is TRBV5-5, the J call TRBJ1-2; D may be TRBD1 (5 bases). The ends were cut back, 0 bases at V and 4 bases at J, with 7 bases in the middle. Germline V lookup: CDR1 SGHKS, CDR2 YYEKEE (reference sequence). The CDR3 loop spans 13 amino acids. CDR3 DNA: TGTGCCAGCAGCTTGGACAGGTCCTATGGCTACACCTTC. Protein sequence: CASSLDRSYGYTF.

V is TRBV28 and J is TRBJ1-1, with D uncertain. V lost 6 bases and J lost 1, with 12 bases in between. Germline V gene data show CDR1 as MDHEN and CDR2 as SYDVKM. CDR3 length equals 14 residues. CDR3 DNA: TGTGCCAGCAGAACGACCCCGGGGAACACTGAAGCTTTCTTT. The encoded protein is CASRTTPGNTEAFF.